This T cell receptor (beta chain) was captured by sequencing in a study of blood T cell repertoires in COVID-19 (dated by TCRdb to about 2020). A note on the overall study: Samples covering the acute and convalescent phases of COVID-19 were provided by collaborators in the United States, Italy and Spain. The prospective study material was composed of cDNA or gDNA derived from T cells, B-cell-depleted T cells, or PBMCs. Deeply sampled blood TCRbeta repertoires from subjects exposed to, actively infected with, or recovered from COVID-19 were included in the dataset. The repertoires were made available in a free public database intended to serve as a resource for research on the immune response to SARS-CoV-2. Samples were obtained from the ongoing ImmuneRACE study (first 160 participants) and from 1,000 to 1,500 subjects provided by 6 global collaborators. Sample metadata almost always included a de-identified subject ID, COVID-19 status, age in years and sex. HLA class I and class II types, where available, came from metadata supplied by the sample provider rather than from assay-based typing.

Regarding this clone: What this receptor recognizes is not known. Within one base of it there is no much larger clone, and no base qualities were kept.

Enrolling through a virtual design, the prospective study's participants ranged in age from roughly 18 to 95 years and lived across 20 to 30 United States geographic areas. Cohort assignment in the prospective study relied on participant-reported clinical history from a screening survey and a study questionnaire. A participant counted as exposed if, within 2 weeks of entering the study, that participant had been in contact with someone who had a PCR-confirmed or clinician-diagnosed COVID-19 case. Mobile phlebotomists in the prospective study collected whole blood, serum and a nasopharyngeal or oropharyngeal swab from every participant. Prospective study participants could optionally give additional blood draws and questionnaires over a roughly 2-month period. Prospective study blood samples were shipped either frozen or at room temperature before DNA extraction. The CDR3, from cysteine to phenylalanine, totals 12 residues. Just the 36-base CDR3 DNA is kept, in frame starting at base 1. Trimming takes 7 bases off V and 3 bases off J; junction bases not matched to a gene: 4. As encoded in the germline V gene, CDR1 is SQVTM while CDR2 is ANQGSEA.

TCRbeta CDR3 regions were amplified from genomic DNA using the immunoSEQ Assay, a bias-controlled multiplex PCR. The authors processed their data as follows. Within the assay, amplification of reference gene primers was used to estimate how many nucleated cells each sample contained. To quantify the absolute abundance of each unique TCRbeta CDR3 rearrangement, sequence reads were collapsed and filtered. Productive Simpson clonality was computed per sample as the square root of Simpson's diversity index over productive rearrangements. TCRdb carries this immuneACCESS record with in-frame sequences only. Its versions omit some clonotypes, under half of them owing to an unresolved V gene in the studies checked, with the rest unexplained. That table is the source of V, J and clone size, and D and trimming were worked out from the DNA. This sample is represented by a few hundred thousand clones; more than 85% of them were singletons. The leading ten clones occupy roughly 0.86% of the sample.

Beyond this particular receptor, the publication reports: The amount of clinical and demographic metadata varied by source and participant and was provided uncurated.

Sequencing was done on a sample of PBMCs or T cells enriched from blood (not recorded which). The TCR sequence derives from a woman in her thirties or forties who had been exposed to COVID-19. This receptor chain uses TRBV29-1 and TRBJ2-7; 9 junctional bases match TRBD1. At the DNA level, the sequence is TGCAGCGGTGGACAGGGGAGCTACGAGCAGTACTTC. The translation is CSGGQGSYEQYF.